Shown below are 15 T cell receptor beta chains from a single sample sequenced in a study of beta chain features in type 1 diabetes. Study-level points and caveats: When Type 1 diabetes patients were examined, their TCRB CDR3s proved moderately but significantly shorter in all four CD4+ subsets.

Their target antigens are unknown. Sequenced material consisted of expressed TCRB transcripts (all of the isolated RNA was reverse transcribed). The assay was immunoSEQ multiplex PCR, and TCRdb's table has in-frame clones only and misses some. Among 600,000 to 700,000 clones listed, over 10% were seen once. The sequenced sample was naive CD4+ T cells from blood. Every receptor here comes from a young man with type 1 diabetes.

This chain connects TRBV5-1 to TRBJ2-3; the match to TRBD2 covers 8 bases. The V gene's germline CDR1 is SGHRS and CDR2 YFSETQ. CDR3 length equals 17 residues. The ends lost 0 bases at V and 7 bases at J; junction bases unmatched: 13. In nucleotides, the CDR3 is TGCGCCAGCAGCTTGGCCCCTGGCGGGGGGCCTCCCTATACGCAGTATTTT. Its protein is CASSLAPGGGPPYTQYF.

In DNA, the CDR3 is TGCAGCGTTGGGACAGGGGAAAATCAGCCCCAGCATTTT. Translation gives CSVGTGENQPQHF. J is TRBJ1-5 and V is TRBV29-1; 9 bases map to TRBD1. The CDR3 sequence is 13 residues long. The germline V gene encodes CDR1 SQVTM and CDR2 ANQGSEA. Losses at the gene ends were 4 bases for V and 4 bases for J; bases not matched to a gene: 2.

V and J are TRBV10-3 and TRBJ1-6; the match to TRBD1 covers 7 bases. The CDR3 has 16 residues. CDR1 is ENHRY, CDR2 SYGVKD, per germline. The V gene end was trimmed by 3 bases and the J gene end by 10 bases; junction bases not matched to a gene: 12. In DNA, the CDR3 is TGTGCCATCAGTGACAGACAGGGTGGTGGGGGATCACCCCTCCACTTT. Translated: CAISDRQGGGGSPLHF.

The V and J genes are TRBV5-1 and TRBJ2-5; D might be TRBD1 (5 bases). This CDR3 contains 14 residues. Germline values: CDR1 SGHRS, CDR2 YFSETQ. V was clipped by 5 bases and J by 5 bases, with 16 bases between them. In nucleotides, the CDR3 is TGCGCCAGCAGTCAGGGCAACCCTAGGGAGACCCAGTACTTC. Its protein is CASSQGNPRETQYF.

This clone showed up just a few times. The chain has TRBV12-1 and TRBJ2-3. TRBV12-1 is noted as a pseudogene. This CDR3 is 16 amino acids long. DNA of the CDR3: TGTGCCAGCAGCCCCCTATTGGCTCACGGCACAGATACGCAGTATTTT. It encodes CASSPLLAHGTDTQYF.

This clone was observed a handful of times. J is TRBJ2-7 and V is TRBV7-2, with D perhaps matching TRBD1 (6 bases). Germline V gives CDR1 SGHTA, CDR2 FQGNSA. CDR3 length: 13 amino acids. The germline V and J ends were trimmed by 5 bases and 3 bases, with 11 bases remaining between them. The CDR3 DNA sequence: TGTGCCAGCAGCCCCGGGGACAACTACGAGCAGTACTTC. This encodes CASSPGDNYEQYF.

The CDR3 region is CASSSPTGGETQYF. The CDR3 nucleotides are TGCGCCAGCAGCTCCCCGACAGGGGGAGAGACCCAGTACTTC. V is TRBV5-1 and J is TRBJ2-5; 9 bases are a match to TRBD1. The CDR3 totals 14 residues. Germline V CDR1 and CDR2: SGHRS, YFSETQ. V shed 3 bases and J 4 bases; nucleotides not matched to a gene: 4.

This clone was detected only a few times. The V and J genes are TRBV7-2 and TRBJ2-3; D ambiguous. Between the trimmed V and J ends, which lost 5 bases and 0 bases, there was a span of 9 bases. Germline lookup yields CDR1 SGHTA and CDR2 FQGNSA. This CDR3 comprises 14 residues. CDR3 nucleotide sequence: TGTGCCAGCAGCATGGCAGGAAGCACAGATACGCAGTATTTT. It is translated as CASSMAGSTDTQYF.

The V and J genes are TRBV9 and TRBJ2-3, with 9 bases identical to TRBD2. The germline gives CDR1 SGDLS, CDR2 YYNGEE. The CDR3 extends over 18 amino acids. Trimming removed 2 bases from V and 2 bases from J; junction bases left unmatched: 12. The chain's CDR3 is CASSVQAGGRWTTDTQYF. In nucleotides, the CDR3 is TGTGCCAGCAGCGTTCAGGCGGGGGGGCGATGGACCACAGATACGCAGTATTTT.

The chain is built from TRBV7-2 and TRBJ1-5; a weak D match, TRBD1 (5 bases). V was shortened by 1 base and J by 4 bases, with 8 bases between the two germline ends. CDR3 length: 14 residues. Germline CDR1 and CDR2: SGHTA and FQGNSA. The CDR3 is CASSLGGANQPQHF. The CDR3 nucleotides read TGTGCCAGCAGCTTAGGAGGGGCAAATCAGCCCCAGCATTTT.

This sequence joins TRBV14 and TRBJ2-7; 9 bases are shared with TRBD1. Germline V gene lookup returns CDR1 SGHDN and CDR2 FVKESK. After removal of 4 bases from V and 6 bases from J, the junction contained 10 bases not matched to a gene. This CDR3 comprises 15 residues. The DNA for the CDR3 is TGTGCCAGCAGCCCTTTTGGACAGGGGAACGGCGAGCAGTACTTC. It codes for CASSPFGQGNGEQYF.

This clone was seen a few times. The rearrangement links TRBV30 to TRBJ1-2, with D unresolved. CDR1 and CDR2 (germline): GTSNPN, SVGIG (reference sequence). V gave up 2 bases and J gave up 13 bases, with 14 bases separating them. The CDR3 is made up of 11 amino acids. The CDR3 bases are TGTGCCTGGAGTTATACGGCCGCATCCACCTTC. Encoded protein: CAWSYTAASTF. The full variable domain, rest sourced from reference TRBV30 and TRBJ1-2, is SQTIHQWPATLVQPVGSPLSLECTVEGTSNPNLYWYRQAAGRGLQLLFYSVGIGQISSEVPQNLSASRPQDRQFILSSKKLLLSDSGFYLCAWSYTAASTFGSGTRLTVV.

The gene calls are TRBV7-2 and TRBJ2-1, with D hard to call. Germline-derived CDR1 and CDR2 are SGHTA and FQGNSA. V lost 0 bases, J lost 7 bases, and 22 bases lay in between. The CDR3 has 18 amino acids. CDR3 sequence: CASSLAGYGSVGFNEQFF. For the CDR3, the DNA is TGTGCCAGCAGCTTAGCGGGGTATGGGTCCGTTGGTTTTAATGAGCAGTTCTTC.

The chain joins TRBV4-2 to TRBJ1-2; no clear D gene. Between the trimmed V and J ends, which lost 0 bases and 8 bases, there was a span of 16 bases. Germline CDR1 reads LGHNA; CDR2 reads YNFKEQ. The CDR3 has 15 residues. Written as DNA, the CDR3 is TGTGCCAGCAGCCAAGAGGCTCGGGTCACACGGGGCTACACCTTC. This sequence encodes CASSQEARVTRGYTF.

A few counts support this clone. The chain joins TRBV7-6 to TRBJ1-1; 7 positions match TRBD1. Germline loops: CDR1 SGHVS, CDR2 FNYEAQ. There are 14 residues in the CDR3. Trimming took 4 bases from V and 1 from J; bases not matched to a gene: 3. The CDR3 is CASSSYRGNTEAFF. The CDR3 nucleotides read TGTGCCAGCAGCTCGTACAGGGGGAACACTGAAGCTTTCTTT.